Following are 27 T cell receptor beta chains from one sample sequenced in a study of PD-1 blockade in classical Hodgkin lymphoma. Sequenced by immunoSEQ multiplex PCR; TCRdb stores in-frame clones only, minus some. The table records roughly 9,900 clones, 70% to 80% of them present only once. The time point: cycle 4 day 1 (C4D1), after 6 weeks of nivolumab. No patient escaped relapse after autologous stem cell transplantation, and brentuximab vedotin exposure varied. Through magnetic negative selection, CD8+ T cells were separated from PBMCs that had been thawed. The source material was CD8+ T cells from blood, sampled before the fourth cycle of nivolumab. The receptor set was obtained from a human donor with classical Hodgkin lymphoma.

The chain is built from TRBV7-9 and TRBJ1-1; D is unclear. Trimming took 5 bases from V and 8 from J, leaving 21 bases between them. This CDR3 region has 15 residues. Germline V gives CDR1 SEHNR, CDR2 FQNEAQ (reference sequence). The CDR3 bases are TGTGCCAGCAGCCCCCCGGGTTTTGGGGAAGGAGAAGCTTTCTTT. Translating gives CASSPPGFGEGEAFF.

V gene TRBV28 combines with J gene TRBJ2-1, with 9 bases aligning to TRBD1. This CDR3 is 16 amino acids long. V was clipped by 2 bases and J by 5 bases; unmatched bases: 7. Germline V gene data show CDR1 as MDHEN and CDR2 as SYDVKM. CDR3 sequence: CASSLADRGYNNEQFF. The CDR3, as DNA: TGTGCCAGCAGTTTAGCGGACAGGGGTTACAACAATGAGCAGTTCTTC.

V is TRBV5-6 and J is TRBJ1-2; 9 nucleotides agree with TRBD1. The CDR3 runs 15 residues. The junction had 10 bases not matched to a gene; V was cut back by 3 bases and J by 7 bases. Germline assignment: CDR1 SGHDT and CDR2 YYEEEE. CDR3 sequence: CASSWRDREVSGYTF. The CDR3 nucleotides read TGTGCCAGCAGCTGGAGGGACAGGGAAGTGAGTGGCTACACCTTC.

The chain is built from TRBV2 and TRBJ1-5; D remains ambiguous. Trimming pared 0 bases from V and 0 bases from J, leaving 6 bases between. Per germline, CDR1 SNHLY and CDR2 FYNNEI. CDR3 length: 15 residues. The CDR3 here is CASSEAHGSNQPQHF. CDR3 DNA sequence: TGTGCCAGCAGTGAAGCGCATGGTAGCAATCAGCCCCAGCATTTT.

This clone was counted a single time. The rearrangement links TRBV9 to TRBJ2-2, with D uncertain. V lost 3 bases to trimming and J lost 5 bases, with 2 bases between them. The CDR3 is 11 amino acids. Germline-derived CDR1 and CDR2 are SGDLS and YYNGEE. The chain's CDR3 is CASSATGELFF. The CDR3 bases are TGTGCCAGCAGCGCGACCGGGGAGCTGTTTTTT.

This clone was seen a single time. The rearrangement joins TRBV13 to TRBJ1-2; possibly TRBD1 for D (6 bases). Looked up from germline, CDR1 is PRHDT and CDR2 is FYEKMQ (reference sequence). Trimming shortened V by 0 bases and J by 4 bases, and 18 bases separated the two germline ends. This CDR3 has 17 residues. For the CDR3, the DNA is TGTGCCAGCAGCTTAGGGACGACCCGGACGACAGGCTATGGCTACACCTTC. It codes for CASSLGTTRTTGYGYTF.

This chain connects TRBV10-3 to TRBJ2-2; D is unresolved. Germline CDR1 is ENHRY and CDR2 is SYGVKD. The germline V and J ends were trimmed by 7 bases and 6 bases, with 9 bases remaining between them. The CDR3 extends over 12 amino acids. The CDR3: CAINQESGELFF. CDR3 coding DNA: TGTGCCATCAACCAGGAATCCGGGGAGCTGTTTTTT.

The chain has TRBV6-5 and TRBJ2-1; 8 nucleotides match TRBD2. Trimming cost V 5 bases and J 4 bases; bases outside gene matches: 7. This CDR3 has 15 amino acids. From germline, CDR1 is MNHEY and CDR2 SVGAGI. CDR3 sequence (DNA): TGTGCCAGCAGTCCCGGGACTAGTTATTACAATGAGCAGTTCTTC. It is translated as CASSPGTSYYNEQFF.

The table lists this clone with a few counts. CDR3 in amino acids: CASSSNRHNSNQPQHF. DNA for the CDR3: TGTGCCAGCAGTTCCAACCGACACAATAGCAATCAGCCCCAGCATTTT. The V gene is TRBV28, the J gene TRBJ1-5; the D is unclear. The CDR3 runs 16 residues. Germline V CDR1 and CDR2: MDHEN, SYDVKM. With 4 bases removed from V and 0 bases from J, the gap between germline ends came to 13 bases.

The gene calls are TRBV6-5 and TRBJ1-4, with 8 bases identical to TRBD1. Germline-derived CDR1 and CDR2 are MNHEY and SVGAGI. J gave up 14 bases and V 8 bases, and 19 bases lay outside the gene matches. This CDR3 contains 15 residues. The CDR3 reads CASRLSAGGTNRLFF. CDR3 bases: TGTGCCAGCCGCCTCTCGGCAGGGGGCACCAATAGGCTGTTTTTT.

The J gene is TRBJ2-2, the V gene TRBV9; TRBD1 aligns across 9 bases. Unmatched junction bases numbered 2, after V lost 4 bases and J lost 1 base. The CDR3 length is 15 residues. Germline CDR1 SGDLS, CDR2 YYNGEE. The CDR3 region is CASSPGQGNTGELFF. The CDR3 DNA follows: TGTGCCAGCAGCCCGGGACAGGGGAACACCGGGGAGCTGTTTTTT.

The V and J genes are TRBV27 and TRBJ2-1; D is unclear. Looked up from germline, CDR1 is MNHEY and CDR2 is SMNVEV (reference sequence). CDR3 length: 15 amino acids. V was shortened by 7 bases and J by 5 bases, with 18 bases between the two germline ends. The CDR3 sequence is CASTTDGNPNNEQFF. The CDR3 nucleotides read TGTGCCAGCACCACCGACGGAAATCCAAACAATGAGCAGTTCTTC.

V usage is TRBV25-1 and J usage is TRBJ2-4; D unresolved. The CDR3 consists of 12 residues. The V end was cut by 5 bases, the J end by 7 bases, with 9 bases between. The germline V gene has CDR1 MGHDK and CDR2 SYGVNS. The CDR3 loop is CASSPNGNIQYF. CDR3 nucleotides: TGTGCCAGCAGTCCCAACGGGAACATTCAGTACTTC.

The chain combines TRBV19 with TRBJ2-1; 12 nucleotides match TRBD2. Germline V gene sequence: CDR1 LNHDA, CDR2 SQIVND (reference sequence). CDR3 length: 15 amino acids. V lost 7 bases to trimming and J lost 7 bases; unmatched junction nucleotides: 8. The CDR3 coding sequence is TGTGCCAGTACTGAGACTAGCGGGAGTGGGAATGAGCAGTTCTTC. Amino acid sequence: CASTETSGSGNEQFF.

The V gene is TRBV2, the J gene TRBJ1-2; TRBD1 is a possible D gene (6 bases). Germline V gives CDR1 SNHLY, CDR2 FYNNEI. V lost 7 bases and J 6 bases, leaving 24 bases between the germline ends. This CDR3 has 16 residues. The CDR3 nucleotides are TGTGCCAGCATGGAGCAGGGGATCGAGTTTTCCCATGGCTACACCTTC. Protein sequence: CASMEQGIEFSHGYTF.

The CDR3 is CASSVGERGGSHMNTEAFF. In DNA, the CDR3 is TGTGCCAGCAGCGTAGGTGAAAGGGGAGGGTCCCACATGAACACTGAAGCTTTCTTT. The V gene is TRBV9, the J gene TRBJ1-1; possible D gene TRBD1, 5 bases. The CDR3 spans 19 residues. Germline V gene data show CDR1 as SGDLS and CDR2 as YYNGEE. Trimming took 0 bases from V and 0 from J, leaving 21 bases between them.

J is TRBJ2-1 and V is TRBV6-1; no clear D gene. This CDR3 has 12 residues. The V and J ends lost 4 bases and 10 bases respectively, with 11 bases between them. The germline CDR1 and CDR2 sequences are MNHNS and SASEGT. DNA of the CDR3: TGTGCCAGCAGTGGCCTAGGGTGGGAGCAGTTCTTC. Residues: CASSGLGWEQFF.

V is TRBV9 and J is TRBJ2-1; TRBD2 agrees at 8 bases. The CDR3 has 15 residues. The germline V gene has CDR1 SGDLS and CDR2 YYNGEE. With 1 base clipped from V and 8 bases from J, the junction kept 8 bases outside the gene matches. CDR3 amino acids: CASSVFSGATDEQFF. CDR3 sequence (DNA): TGTGCCAGCAGCGTATTTAGCGGGGCCACGGATGAGCAGTTCTTC.

This rearrangement joins TRBV30 to TRBJ2-2, with a possible D match to TRBD1 (5 bases). Germline lookup yields CDR1 GTSNPN and CDR2 SVGIG (reference sequence). The CDR3 totals 13 residues. V was shortened by 6 bases and J by 8 bases, with 16 bases between the two germline ends. The CDR3 bases are TGTGCCTGCCAGGGTTGGGGAAGTGGGGAGCTGTTTTTT. As protein: CACQGWGSGELFF.

Here the CDR3 DNA reads TGTGCCAGCAGTGAGGACGGAGTCTACGAGCAGTACTTC. This encodes CASSEDGVYEQYF. The chain combines TRBV2 with TRBJ2-7, with D hard to call. CDR3 length: 13 amino acids. The germline gives CDR1 SNHLY, CDR2 FYNNEI. Between the trimmed V and J ends, which lost 3 bases and 3 bases, there was a span of 9 bases.

The chain is built from TRBV30 and TRBJ2-1; D is unclear. There are 13 residues in the CDR3. Deletions cut 5 bases from V and 8 bases from J, with 16 bases between. The germline gives CDR1 GTSNPN, CDR2 SVGIG (reference sequence). CDR3 coding DNA: TGTGCCTGGTTAAGGACCATTCGGCATGAGCAGTTCTTC. Its translation is CAWLRTIRHEQFF.

This chain connects TRBV7-8 to TRBJ1-5; D is uncertain. The germline V gene encodes CDR1 SGHVS and CDR2 FQNEAQ. The CDR3 spans 13 residues. V lost 5 bases and J lost 5, with 10 bases in between. The CDR3 is CASSAESYQPQHF. CDR3 sequence (DNA): TGTGCCAGCAGCGCGGAGTCGTATCAGCCCCAGCATTTT.

V and J are TRBV4-2 and TRBJ1-1, with a weak D call TRBD1 (5 bases). Per the germline V gene, CDR1 is LGHNA and CDR2 is YNFKEQ. Trimming removed 0 bases at V and 5 bases at J, with 16 bases between. The CDR3 runs to 16 residues. Here the CDR3 reads CASSQDKGVVRTEAFF. CDR3 in DNA: TGTGCCAGCAGCCAAGATAAAGGGGTGGTGCGAACTGAAGCTTTCTTT.

This clone was counted a single time. The chain combines TRBV19 with TRBJ1-1; TRBD1 aligns across 7 bases. V shed 4 bases, J shed 2 bases, and the junction held 4 bases outside the gene matches. The CDR3 runs to 14 residues. Germline V gene lookup returns CDR1 LNHDA and CDR2 SQIVND (reference sequence). CDR3 in amino acids: CASSTGTENTEAFF. CDR3 coding DNA: TGTGCCAGTAGTACCGGGACAGAAAACACTGAAGCTTTCTTT. The variable domain in full, with the rest retrieved from reference TRBV19 and TRBJ1-1, is DGGITQSPKYLFRKEGQNVTLSCEQNLNHDAMYWYRQDPGQGLRLIYYSQIVNDFQKGDIAEGYSVSREKKESFPLTVTSAQKNPTAFYLCASSTGTENTEAFFGQGTRLTVV.

This chain joins TRBV7-9 and TRBJ1-1, with D unresolved. This CDR3 contains 13 residues. The germline V gene encodes CDR1 SEHNR and CDR2 FQNEAQ (reference sequence). V lost 5 bases to trimming and J lost 5 bases, with 12 bases between them. The CDR3 loop is CASSLTMGTEAFF. The DNA for the CDR3 is TGTGCCAGCAGCCTAACAATGGGAACTGAAGCTTTCTTT.

V is TRBV7-9 and J is TRBJ2-3; D is undetermined. V lost 4 bases and J lost 3, with 2 bases in between. The CDR3 has 11 residues. The germline V gene has CDR1 SEHNR and CDR2 FQNEAQ (reference sequence). In DNA form, the CDR3 reads TGTGCCAGCAGCTCTACAGATACGCAGTATTTT. It yields the protein CASSSTDTQYF.

This clone has more than one count but fewer than ten. The V call is TRBV2, the J call TRBJ1-2, with D perhaps TRBD1 (5 bases). Germline CDR1 SNHLY, CDR2 FYNNEI. The CDR3 loop spans 14 amino acids. Trimming removed 8 bases at V and 2 bases at J, with 15 bases between. CDR3 sequence: CASSPGPRNYGYTF. CDR3 nucleotides: TGTGCCAGCTCCCCGGGACCACGAAACTATGGCTACACCTTC.